This T cell receptor beta chain was captured in a study of tumor and adjacent non-tumor tissue in lung cancer. The template was RNA from unsorted bulk tissue. The CDR3 consists of 13 residues. The germline V and J ends were trimmed by 7 bases and 10 bases, with 22 bases remaining between them. The germline gives CDR1 SQVTM, CDR2 ANQGSEA. The library came from three nested PCR rounds adapted from ARM-PCR protocols. MiXCR, applied by TCRdb to the multiplex PCR reads, yields one record per CDR3 protein. The profile shows 89,000 or so distinct CDR3 sequences, roughly three fifths of them singletons. This clonotype has a count of ten or more.

What was sequenced was lung tumor tissue. The rearrangement links TRBV29-1 to TRBJ1-2, with D perhaps TRBD1 (5 bases). The sequence came from an older man with non-small cell lung cancer. CDR3 coding DNA: TGCAGCGCCTATAAGAGGGGTAATGAGGACTACACCTTC. Its translation: CSAYKRGNEDYTF.